The clone carrying this T cell receptor (beta chain) was recorded a few times. Antigen: not known. The record originates from a study of cytomegalovirus exposure and HLA in healthy donors. General study results and limits: The study flagged approximately 180 TCR beta chains as cytomegalovirus-associated. Subsequent analysis of the approximately 110 validation repertoires found a tendency for first-cohort TCR clusters to co-occur.

Some clones are missing from TCRdb's copy, which holds only in-frame ones; the method was immunoSEQ multiplex PCR. The repertoire includes around 190,000 clones, approximately 89% of them detected once, and more than 5.5% sits in the top ten. V lost 6 bases and J 7 bases, leaving 16 bases between the germline ends. Germline V gives CDR1 SGHTA, CDR2 FQGTGA. This CDR3 comprises 15 residues. The gene calls are TRBV7-3 and TRBJ1-6; D perhaps matches TRBD1 (6 bases). The sample was PBMCs. The sequence came from a man in his thirties or forties in good health and CMV-seropositive. CDR3: CASSLEPGQNSPLHF. The CDR3 DNA sequence: TGTGCCAGCAGTCTGGAGCCGGGACAAAATTCACCCCTCCACTTT.